These 27 T cell receptor beta chains were all obtained from the same sample, sequenced in a study of human T cells and chemical hapten exposure. Sample time point: patch test 3, about 24 weeks after DPC sensitization. Treatment in this sample: therapeutic diphenylcyclopropenone sensitization with weekly scalp DPC. TCRdb redid the calling of the RACE reads with MiXCR, one entry per CDR3 protein. This sample has about 160,000 distinct CDR3 sequences, with approximately 30% found just once. The specimen comprised whole blood, sampled in connection with sensitization to the hapten diphenylcyclopropenone (DPC). The receptors were sampled from a woman between 18 and 30 years old with alopecia areata. Some clones in this sample may be carry-over from other donors' samples.

The V gene is TRBV12-3 or TRBV12-4, the J gene TRBJ2-1, with D uncertain. This CDR3 comprises 15 residues. V was pared by 7 bases and J by 6 bases, with 19 bases between. The CDR3 region is CASTLSLAYGNEQFF. The CDR3 nucleotides are TGTGCCAGCACCTTGTCCTTGGCTTATGGCAATGAGCAGTTCTTC.

In this sample, this clonotype turned up a few times. The CDR3 sequence is CASSFPAESTDTQYF. In DNA form, the CDR3 reads TGTGCCAGCAGTTTCCCAGCGGAAAGCACAGATACGCAGTATTTT. The chain recombines TRBV28 with TRBJ2-3; weak D call: TRBD2 (5 bases). CDR3 length equals 15 residues. The V gene lost 3 bases and the J gene lost 0 bases, with 10 bases spanning the gap. The germline V gene encodes CDR1 MDHEN and CDR2 SYDVKM. Full variable domain (outside the CDR3, taken from reference TRBV28 and TRBJ2-3): DVKVTQSSRYLVKRTGEKVFLECVQDMDHENMFWYRQDPGLGLRLIYFSYDVKMKEKGDIPEGYSVSREKKERFSLILESASTNQTSMYLCASSFPAESTDTQYFGPGTRLTVL.

This rearrangement joins TRBV20-1 to TRBJ1-2; D is perhaps TRBD1 (5 bases). Germline loops: CDR1 DFQATT, CDR2 SNEGSKA (reference sequence). V was pared by 2 bases and J by 4 bases, with 14 bases between. CDR3 length: 14 amino acids. Here the CDR3 reads CSARSRGRFYGYTF. In DNA, the CDR3 is TGCAGTGCTAGATCTCGGGGCAGGTTCTATGGCTACACCTTC.

CDR3 in DNA: TGTGCCAGCAGATCCAGGGATAATTCACCCCTCCACTTT. It yields the protein CASRSRDNSPLHF. The V and J genes are TRBV2 and TRBJ1-6; D may be TRBD1 (5 bases). The germline CDR1 and CDR2 sequences are SNHLY and FYNNEI. The CDR3 sequence is 13 residues long. V dropped 6 bases and J dropped 5 bases, with 8 bases sitting between them.

This chain links TRBV6-5 with TRBJ2-3; a weak D match, TRBD2 (6 bases). Germline values: CDR1 MNHEY, CDR2 SVGAGI. The CDR3 extends over 15 amino acids. The V end lost 3 bases, the J end lost 4 bases, and 14 bases lay between the germline ends. CDR3 nucleotide sequence: TGTGCCAGCAGTTATTCTGCGGGGTTGGCAGATACGCAGTATTTT. The encoded protein is CASSYSAGLADTQYF.

This clonotype was found a few times. V is TRBV6-6 and J is TRBJ1-6, with D possibly TRBD1 on 5 matching bases. The CDR3 contains 14 residues. Trimming stripped 2 bases from V and 4 bases from J, with 6 bases between. Per the germline V gene, CDR1 is MNHNY and CDR2 is SVGAGI (reference sequence). The CDR3 DNA reads TGTGCCAGCAGTTACGACAGATATAATTCACCCCTCCACTTT. Protein: CASSYDRYNSPLHF.

The genes are TRBV29-1 and TRBJ2-7, with D perhaps given as TRBD1 or TRBD2 (5 bases each). Germline assignment: CDR1 SQVTM and CDR2 ANQGSEA. V lost 5 bases, J lost 3 bases, and 14 bases lay in between. This CDR3 is built from 13 residues. Here the CDR3 DNA reads TGCAGCGTTAAACGGGGCGAGATCTACGAGCAGTACTTC. This codes for CSVKRGEIYEQYF.

V and J are TRBV2 and TRBJ2-1; possible D gene TRBD2, 7 bases. This CDR3 is 16 amino acids long. Trimming pared 7 bases from V and 4 bases from J, leaving 20 bases between. Germline V gene data show CDR1 as SNHLY and CDR2 as FYNNEI. CDR3 sequence: CASNRDGGRLYNEQFF. The CDR3 nucleotides read TGTGCCAGCAATAGGGACGGGGGGCGGCTGTACAATGAGCAGTTCTTC.

This rearrangement joins TRBV9 to TRBJ2-2; TRBD1 matches 7 bases. The CDR3 is made up of 16 amino acids. Germline V CDR1 and CDR2: SGDLS, YYNGEE. V was pared by 0 bases and J by 4 bases, with 6 bases of the junction left unmatched. The CDR3 nucleotides read TGTGCCAGCAGCGTAGCTACAGGGGATGTCACCGGGGAGCTGTTTTTT. Translated: CASSVATGDVTGELFF.

This clonotype was observed a few times. The rearrangement uses TRBV7-9 and TRBJ1-5; no firm D call. The germline V gene encodes CDR1 SEHNR and CDR2 FQNEAQ (reference sequence). The CDR3 runs 15 residues. Trimming pared 8 bases from V and 0 bases from J, leaving 14 bases between. The CDR3 bases are TGTGCCAGCCCCCGGCAGTCCTATAGCAATCAGCCCCAGCATTTT. Its protein product is CASPRQSYSNQPQHF. Variable domain in full (rest from reference TRBV7-9 and TRBJ1-5): DTGVSQNPRHKITKRGQNVTFRCDPISEHNRLYWYRQTLGQGPEFLTYFQNEAQLEKSRLLSDRFSAERPKGSFSTLEIQRTEQGDSAMYLCASPRQSYSNQPQHFGDGTRLSIL.

V usage is TRBV20-1 and J usage is TRBJ2-6; 8 nucleotides match TRBD1. The CDR3 sequence is 17 residues long. Germline V gene lookup returns CDR1 DFQATT and CDR2 SNEGSKA (reference sequence). J lost 6 bases, V lost 1 base, and 11 bases had no gene match. Here the CDR3 reads CSARALTGALEANVLTF. CDR3 sequence (DNA): TGCAGTGCTAGAGCACTGACAGGGGCTCTAGAGGCCAACGTCCTGACTTTC.

This clonotype showed up just a few times. This chain joins TRBV19 and TRBJ2-2; D unclear. Deletions cut 5 bases from V and 4 bases from J, with 11 bases between. This CDR3 comprises 14 residues. Germline V lookup: CDR1 LNHDA, CDR2 SQIVND (reference sequence). CDR3 coding DNA: TGTGCCAGTAGTGTGACCTGGACCACCGGGGAGCTGTTTTTT. Protein product: CASSVTWTTGELFF.

The V and J genes are TRBV7-8 and TRBJ2-4, with 9 bases aligning to TRBD1. Germline CDR1 is SGHVS and CDR2 is FQNEAQ. Unmatched junction bases numbered 5, after V lost 3 bases and J lost 8 bases. There are 14 residues in the CDR3. The CDR3 nucleotides are TGTGCCAGCAGCTTCCGGACAGGGGAAGACATTCAGTACTTC. It yields the protein CASSFRTGEDIQYF.

This clonotype was observed a single time. This rearrangement joins TRBV4-2 to TRBJ1-4; possible D gene TRBD1, 5 bases. V lost 4 bases, J lost 7 bases, and 19 bases lay in between. The germline V gene encodes CDR1 LGHNA and CDR2 YNFKEQ. The CDR3 consists of 16 residues. Written as DNA, the CDR3 is TGTGCCAGCAGCCTCCGAGGGGAGCAGGGCTCTGAAAAACTGTTTTTT. Translating gives CASSLRGEQGSEKLFF.

This clonotype was detected only a few times. The V call is TRBV6-5, the J call TRBJ2-7; no definite D call. The CDR3 totals 14 residues. Germline V lookup: CDR1 MNHEY, CDR2 SVGAGI. V was trimmed by 0 bases and J by 1 base, leaving 7 bases between them. CDR3 sequence: CASSYSPGSYEQYF. The CDR3 region has the DNA TGTGCCAGCAGTTACTCTCCGGGTTCCTACGAGCAGTACTTC.

The chain combines TRBV11-2 with TRBJ1-4; D call uncertain. This CDR3 comprises 15 residues. Germline CDR1 reads SGHAT; CDR2 reads FQNNGV. Trimming pared 1 base from V and 0 bases from J, leaving 6 bases between. This CDR3 is CASSLGSATNEKLFF. CDR3 DNA: TGTGCCAGCAGCTTAGGCTCAGCAACTAATGAAAAACTGTTTTTT.

The chain combines TRBV7-8 with TRBJ1-1; 8 bases align to TRBD1. Trimming took 8 bases from V and 1 from J; bases not matched to a gene: 6. This CDR3 comprises 14 residues. Germline V lookup: CDR1 SGHVS, CDR2 FQNEAQ. The CDR3 reads CASLTGVGNTEAFF. In nucleotides, the CDR3 is TGTGCCAGCCTGACAGGGGTTGGGAACACTGAAGCTTTCTTT.

With regard to this clonotype: A much larger clone differs from this one at a single base, so this may be a read error. The V gene is TRBV7-2, the J gene TRBJ2-1, with D possibly matching TRBD2 (5 bases). CDR1 is SGHTA and CDR2 is FQGNSA in the germline V gene. With 3 bases removed from V and 6 bases from J, the gap between germline ends came to 6 bases. The CDR3 has 12 amino acids. The CDR3 DNA reads as TGTGCCAGCAGCTTCGCGGGCAATGAGCAGTTCTTC. Translation: CASSFAGNEQFF.

The V call is TRBV18, the J call TRBJ1-1; D perhaps matches TRBD1 (5 bases). Deletions cut 4 bases from V and 4 bases from J, with 16 bases between. This CDR3 is 15 amino acids long. Germline CDR1 is KGHSH and CDR2 is LQKENI. Written as DNA, the CDR3 is TGTGCCAGCTCACAAAATTGGCAGGGAGGCACTGAAGCTTTCTTT. Residues: CASSQNWQGGTEAFF.

This chain connects TRBV25-1 to TRBJ1-6; D ambiguous. V was trimmed by 1 base and J by 10 bases, leaving 11 bases between them. Germline CDR1 reads MGHDK; CDR2 reads SYGVNS. The CDR3 covers 14 residues. The CDR3 DNA sequence: TGTGCCAGCAGTGAATTGGCAGGTCGATCACCCCTCCACTTT. It encodes CASSELAGRSPLHF.

This clonotype was detected only a few times. The V call is TRBV6-2 or TRBV6-3, the J call TRBJ2-7; D perhaps matches TRBD2 (6 bases). CDR3 length: 13 residues. Trimming removed 8 bases at V and 3 bases at J, with 14 bases between. CDR1 and CDR2 (germline): MNHEY, SVGEGT. Written as DNA, the CDR3 is TGTGCCAGCGGAACGACTAGTAGCTACGAGCAGTACTTC. This translates into CASGTTSSYEQYF.

The J gene is TRBJ1-6, the V gene TRBV6-6; D is ambiguous. Between the trimmed V and J ends, which lost 5 bases and 6 bases, there was a span of 5 bases. The germline V gene encodes CDR1 MNHNY and CDR2 SVGAGI (reference sequence). This CDR3 comprises 12 residues. The CDR3 nucleotides read TGTGCCAGCAGTCGCCCTAATTCACCCCTCCACTTT. It codes for CASSRPNSPLHF.

This clonotype was observed a few times. The chain couples TRBV11-1 to TRBJ2-6; D is unclear. V was clipped by 3 bases and J by 0 bases, with 6 bases between them. Germline V CDR1 and CDR2: SGHAT, FQDESV (reference sequence). CDR3 length equals 15 residues. The CDR3 nucleotides are TGTGCCAGCAGCTTTTCCTCCTCTGGGGCCAACGTCCTGACTTTC. The encoded protein is CASSFSSSGANVLTF.

V gene TRBV7-2 combines with J gene TRBJ2-3; 10 nucleotides line up with TRBD2. The germline V gene encodes CDR1 SGHTA and CDR2 FQGNSA. The CDR3 extends over 15 amino acids. V lost 5 bases and J lost 5; bases outside the gene matches: 7. This CDR3 reads CASSGSGGAGDTQYF. The DNA for the CDR3 is TGTGCCAGCAGCGGAAGCGGGGGGGCCGGAGATACGCAGTATTTT.

The rearrangement links TRBV28 to TRBJ1-1; a possible D gene is TRBD1 (5 bases). The CDR3 has 14 residues. Germline assignment: CDR1 MDHEN and CDR2 SYDVKM. V shed 6 bases and J shed 4 bases, with 15 bases lying between them. The CDR3 spells CASSPGAGITEAFF. The CDR3 bases are TGTGCCAGCAGCCCCGGGGCAGGGATCACTGAAGCTTTCTTT.

In its sample, this clonotype was seen a few times. V gene TRBV6-2 or TRBV6-3 combines with J gene TRBJ2-5; a possible D gene is TRBD2 (5 bases). Germline loops: CDR1 MNHEY, CDR2 SVGEGT. V was clipped by 6 bases and J by 6 bases, with 8 bases between them. The CDR3 extends over 11 amino acids. CDR3 sequence (DNA): TGTGCCAGCAGCCACGGGAAGACCCAGTACTTC. Amino acids: CASSHGKTQYF.

This clonotype was picked up a small number of times. The chain couples TRBV5-1 to TRBJ1-1, with a tentative D call TRBD1 (5 bases). The CDR3 length is 14 residues. Per germline, CDR1 SGHRS and CDR2 YFSETQ. V was shortened by 0 bases and J by 0 bases, with 6 bases between the two germline ends. CDR3 region: CASSLDRMNTEAFF. The CDR3 DNA reads TGCGCCAGCAGCTTGGACAGGATGAACACTGAAGCTTTCTTT. Filled out from reference TRBV5-1 and TRBJ1-1, the complete variable domain reads KAGVTQTPRYLIKTRGQQVTLSCSPISGHRSVSWYQQTPGQGLQFLFEYFSETQRNKGNFPGRFSGRQFSNSRSEMNVSTLELGDSALYLCASSLDRMNTEAFFGQGTRLTVV.